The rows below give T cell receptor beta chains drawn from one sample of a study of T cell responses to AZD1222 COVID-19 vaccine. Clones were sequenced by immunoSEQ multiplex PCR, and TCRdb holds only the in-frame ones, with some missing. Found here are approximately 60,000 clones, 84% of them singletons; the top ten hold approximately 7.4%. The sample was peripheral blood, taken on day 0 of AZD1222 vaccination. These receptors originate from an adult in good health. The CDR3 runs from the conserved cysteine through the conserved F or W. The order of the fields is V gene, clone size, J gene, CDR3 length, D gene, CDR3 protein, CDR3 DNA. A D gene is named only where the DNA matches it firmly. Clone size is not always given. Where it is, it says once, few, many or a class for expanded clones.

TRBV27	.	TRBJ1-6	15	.	CASSVPRPGNSPLHF	TGTGCCAGCAGTGTCCCTCGCCCAGGTAATTCACCCCTCCACTTT
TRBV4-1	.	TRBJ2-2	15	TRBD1	CASSLQGGRVGELFF	TGCGCCAGCAGCCTACAGGGGGGAAGGGTCGGGGAGCTGTTTTTT
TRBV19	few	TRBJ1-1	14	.	CASIRTGMNTEAFF	TGTGCCAGTATTAGGACGGGAATGAACACTGAAGCTTTCTTT
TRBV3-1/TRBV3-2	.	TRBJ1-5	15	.	CASSRDGASNQPQHF	TGTGCCAGCAGCCGAGATGGGGCGAGCAATCAGCCCCAGCATTTT
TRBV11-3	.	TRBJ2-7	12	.	CASSARGYEQYF	TGTGCCAGCTCCGCGAGGGGCTACGAGCAGTACTTC
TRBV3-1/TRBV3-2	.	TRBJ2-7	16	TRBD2	CASSQGVAGGFYEQYF	TGTGCCAGCAGCCAAGGGGTAGCGGGGGGTTTCTACGAGCAGTACTTC
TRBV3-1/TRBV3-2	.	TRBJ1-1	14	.	CASTTLGANTEAFF	TGTGCCAGCACCACTTTAGGAGCGAACACTGAAGCTTTCTTT
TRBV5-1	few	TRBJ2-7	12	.	CASSLPGNEQYF	TGCGCCAGCAGCTTGCCCGGAAACGAGCAGTACTTC
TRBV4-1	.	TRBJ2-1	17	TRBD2	CASSQGGKRGGPNEQFF	TGCGCCAGCAGCCAGGGTGGGAAGCGGGGGGGACCCAATGAGCAGTTCTTC
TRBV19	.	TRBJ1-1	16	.	CASSIYSGRRDTEAFF	TGTGCCAGTAGTATCTACTCCGGGAGAAGAGACACTGAAGCTTTCTTT
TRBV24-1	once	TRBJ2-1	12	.	CATSDFSDEQFF	TGTGCCACCAGTGATTTTTCGGATGAGCAGTTCTTC
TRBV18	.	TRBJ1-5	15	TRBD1	CASSPTGVGNQPQHF	TGTGCCAGCTCACCGACAGGGGTCGGCAATCAGCCCCAGCATTTT
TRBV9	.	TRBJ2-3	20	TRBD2	CASSRKGTSGGPTSTDTQYF	TGTGCCAGCAGCCGAAAGGGTACTAGCGGGGGCCCTACTAGCACAGATACGCAGTATTTT
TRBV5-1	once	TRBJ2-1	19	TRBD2	CASSLRLLAGGESYNEQFF	TGCGCCAGCAGCTTGAGGTTACTAGCGGGGGGCGAATCCTACAATGAGCAGTTCTTC
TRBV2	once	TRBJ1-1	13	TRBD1	CASGTGLNTEAFF	TGTGCCAGCGGGACAGGGCTGAACACTGAAGCTTTCTTT
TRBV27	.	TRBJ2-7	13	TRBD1	CASRIQGAGEQYF	TGTGCCAGCAGGATACAGGGGGCGGGGGAGCAGTACTTC
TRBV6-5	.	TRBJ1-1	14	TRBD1	CASSLWTGDTEAFF	TGTGCCAGCAGTCTCTGGACAGGGGACACTGAAGCTTTCTTT
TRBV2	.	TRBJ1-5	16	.	CASSEPHTQGDQPQHF	TGTGCCAGCAGTGAACCGCACACTCAAGGGGATCAGCCCCAGCATTTT
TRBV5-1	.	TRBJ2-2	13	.	CASSWDQTGELFF	TGCGCCAGCAGCTGGGACCAGACCGGGGAGCTGTTTTTT
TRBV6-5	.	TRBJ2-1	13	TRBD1	CASSRDSRNEQFF	TGTGCCAGCAGTCGGGACAGCCGCAATGAGCAGTTCTTC
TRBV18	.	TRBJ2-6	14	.	CASSPGSGANVLTF	TGTGCCAGCTCACCAGGCTCTGGGGCCAACGTCCTGACTTTC
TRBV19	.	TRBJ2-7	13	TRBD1	CASSLGQGAQQYF	TGTGCCAGTAGTCTGGGACAGGGGGCCCAGCAGTACTTC
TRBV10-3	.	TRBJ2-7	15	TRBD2	CAISSSGGGDQGQYF	TGTGCCATCAGTTCCTCGGGGGGAGGGGACCAAGGGCAGTACTTC
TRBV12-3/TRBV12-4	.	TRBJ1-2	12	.	CASSQDHLGYTF	TGTGCCAGCAGTCAGGACCACCTGGGGTACACCTTC
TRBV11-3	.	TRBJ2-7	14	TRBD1	CASSAEGQGHEQYF	TGTGCCAGCAGCGCCGAGGGACAGGGCCACGAGCAGTACTTC
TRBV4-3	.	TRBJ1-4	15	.	CASSQVNRESEKLFF	TGCGCCAGCAGCCAAGTTAACAGGGAGAGTGAAAAACTGTTTTTT
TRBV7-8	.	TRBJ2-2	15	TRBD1	CASSSGTGAIGELFF	TGTGCCAGCAGCTCTGGAACAGGGGCTATCGGGGAGCTGTTTTTT
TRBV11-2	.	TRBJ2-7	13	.	CASSLGQIYEQYF	TGTGCCAGCAGCTTAGGCCAGATCTACGAGCAGTACTTC
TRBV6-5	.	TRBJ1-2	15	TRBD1	CASSYYGTGGIGYTF	TGTGCCAGCAGTTACTATGGGACAGGGGGCATTGGCTACACCTTC
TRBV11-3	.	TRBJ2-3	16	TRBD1	CASSLDLRTGQDTQYF	TGTGCCAGCAGCTTAGATCTTCGGACAGGGCAGGATACGCAGTATTTT
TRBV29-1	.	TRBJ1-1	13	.	CSVEWTVNTEAFF	TGCAGCGTTGAATGGACGGTGAACACTGAAGCTTTCTTT
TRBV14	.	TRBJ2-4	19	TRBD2	CASSQAGGLAGLAKNIQYF	TGTGCCAGCAGCCAAGCCGGGGGACTAGCGGGCCTAGCCAAAAACATTCAGTACTTC
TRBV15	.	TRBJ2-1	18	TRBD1	CATSRDPGGDRVYNEQFF	TGTGCCACCAGCAGAGACCCTGGGGGGGACAGGGTATACAATGAGCAGTTCTTC
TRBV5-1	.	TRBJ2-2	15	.	CASSLFQGRSGELFF	TGCGCCAGCAGCTTGTTCCAGGGCCGCTCCGGGGAGCTGTTTTTT
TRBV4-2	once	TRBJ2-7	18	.	CASSQDLWGGALTYEQYF	TGTGCCAGCAGCCAAGATTTGTGGGGCGGGGCGTTGACCTACGAGCAGTACTTC
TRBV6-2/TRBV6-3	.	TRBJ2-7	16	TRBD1	CASSLLRPDRSSEQYF	TGTGCCAGCAGCCTGCTACGGCCGGACAGGTCCAGTGAGCAGTACTTC
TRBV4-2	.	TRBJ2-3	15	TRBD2	CASSQERGGPDTQYF	TGTGCCAGCAGCCAAGAGCGGGGGGGCCCAGATACGCAGTATTTT
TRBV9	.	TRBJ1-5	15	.	CASSRTPNSNQPQHF	TGTGCCAGCAGCCGGACACCAAATAGCAATCAGCCCCAGCATTTT
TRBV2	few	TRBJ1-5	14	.	CASSGQGMEQPQHF	TGTGCCAGCAGTGGCCAGGGGATGGAGCAGCCCCAGCATTTT
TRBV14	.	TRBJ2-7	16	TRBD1	CASSRRQGYGSYEQYF	TGTGCCAGCAGCCGTCGACAGGGGTATGGCTCCTACGAGCAGTACTTC
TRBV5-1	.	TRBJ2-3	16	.	CASSRTAARGTDTQYF	TGCGCCAGCAGCCGAACGGCCGCTCGGGGCACAGATACGCAGTATTTT
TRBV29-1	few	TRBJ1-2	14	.	CSVPGQLGVYGYTF	TGCAGCGTTCCGGGCCAGCTCGGGGTGTATGGCTACACCTTC
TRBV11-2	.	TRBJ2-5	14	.	CASSLGSRVETQYF	TGTGCCAGCAGCTTGGGTAGTAGGGTAGAGACCCAGTACTTC
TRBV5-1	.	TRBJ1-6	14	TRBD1	CASSSQTGATPLHF	TGCGCCAGCAGCTCTCAGACAGGGGCGACGCCCCTCCACTTT
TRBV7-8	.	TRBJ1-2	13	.	CASSPGRTYGYTF	TGTGCCAGCTCCCCGGGACGGACCTATGGCTACACCTTC
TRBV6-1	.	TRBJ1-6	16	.	CASSDTDKGVDSPLHF	TGTGCCAGCAGTGACACCGACAAGGGCGTGGATTCACCCCTCCACTTT